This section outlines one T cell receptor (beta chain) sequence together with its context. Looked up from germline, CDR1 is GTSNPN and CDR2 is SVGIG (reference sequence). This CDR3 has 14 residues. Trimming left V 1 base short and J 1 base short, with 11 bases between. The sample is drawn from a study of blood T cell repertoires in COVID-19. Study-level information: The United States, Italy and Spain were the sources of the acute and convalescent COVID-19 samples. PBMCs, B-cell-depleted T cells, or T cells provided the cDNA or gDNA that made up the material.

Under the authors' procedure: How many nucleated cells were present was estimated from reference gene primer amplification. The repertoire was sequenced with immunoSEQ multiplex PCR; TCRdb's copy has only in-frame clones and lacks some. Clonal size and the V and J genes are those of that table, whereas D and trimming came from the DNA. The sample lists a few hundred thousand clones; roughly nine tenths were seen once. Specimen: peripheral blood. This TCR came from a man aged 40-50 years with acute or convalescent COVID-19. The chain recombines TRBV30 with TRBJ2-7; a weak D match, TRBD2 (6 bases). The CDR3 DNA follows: TGTGCCTGGAGTGGGGCTAGCGAATCCTACGAGCAGTACTTC. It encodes CAWSGASESYEQYF.